These T cell receptor beta chains were read from a single sample in a study of blood T cell repertoires in COVID-19. Assay: immunoSEQ multiplex PCR; the TCRdb copy retains only in-frame clones and omits some. Of about 280,000 clones in the sample, 85% were seen once. The sequenced sample was PBMCs or T cells enriched from blood (not recorded which). The receptors shown here come from a woman aged 50 to 65 who had recovered from COVID-19. Both conserved end residues are part of each CDR3. The order of the fields is clone size, J gene, V gene, D gene, CDR3 DNA, CDR3 protein. D genes are given only for firm matches. Size is stated for part of the rows, as once, few or many counts, or as a class when the clone is expanded.

>once|TRBJ1-6|TRBV30|-
TGTGCCTGGAGTGGGGCATTTAATTCACCCCTCCACTTT
CAWSGAFNSPLHF
>-|TRBJ2-3|TRBV7-9|-
TGTGCCAGCAGCTCCCGGACAGCAAAAGGCGGCACAGATACGCAGTATTTT
CASSSRTAKGGTDTQYF
>-|TRBJ2-5|TRBV4-1|TRBD1
TGCGCCAGCAGCCAAGATTGGACAGGGGTTGAGACCCAGTACTTC
CASSQDWTGVETQYF
>once|TRBJ1-3|TRBV5-5|-
TGTGCCAGCAGCTCCAGACATAACTCTGGAAACACCATATATTTT
CASSSRHNSGNTIYF
>-|TRBJ2-3|TRBV29-1|TRBD2
TGCAGCGCCTCCGGGACTAGGGGGGGGAAGAGCACAGATACGCAGTATTTT
CSASGTRGGKSTDTQYF
>-|TRBJ1-1|TRBV5-1|TRBD1
TGCGCCAGCAGCCACGGACAGGGGTTCACTGAAGCTTTCTTT
CASSHGQGFTEAFF
>-|TRBJ2-7|TRBV18|TRBD1
TGTGCCAGCTCACCAACTAATGACAGGGCCTACGAGCAGTACTTC
CASSPTNDRAYEQYF
>-|TRBJ2-1|TRBV29-1|TRBD2
TGCAGCGGGTCGACTAGCGGTTCCTACAATGAGCAGTTCTTC
CSGSTSGSYNEQFF
>-|TRBJ1-2|TRBV6-5|TRBD1
TGTGCCAGCAGCGGACAGGGGGCGCGGTATGGCTACACCTTC
CASSGQGARYGYTF
>-|TRBJ1-1|TRBV27|TRBD1
TGTGCCAGCAGTCATTTCACAGGGGGCACTGAAGCTTTCTTT
CASSHFTGGTEAFF
>-|TRBJ1-1|TRBV10-1|-
TGCGCCAGCAGTGGAGGAGGGAACGTCGCTGAAGCTTTCTTT
CASSGGGNVAEAFF
>few|TRBJ2-7|TRBV6-5|TRBD1
TGTGCCAGCGGCACAGGGGTTGGCGAGCAGTACTTC
CASGTGVGEQYF
>-|TRBJ1-2|TRBV5-1|-
TGCGCCAGCAGCCAGGACAGCTCTATCACCTTC
CASSQDSSITF
>-|TRBJ2-5|TRBV6-1|-
TGTGCCAGCAGTGATCAGGGTGCGATCCAAGAGACCCAGTACTTC
CASSDQGAIQETQYF
>-|TRBJ2-1|TRBV10-1|TRBD2
TGCGCCAGCAGTGAGGGACTAGCGGGAGGGATATACAATGAGCAGTTCTTC
CASSEGLAGGIYNEQFF
>-|TRBJ2-5|TRBV18|-
TGTGCCAGCTCACCACAGACAGGACAAGAGACCCAGTACTTC
CASSPQTGQETQYF
>-|TRBJ2-1|TRBV21-1|-
TGTGCCAGCAGCAATCTGGGAGGAGGGTCCGAACCGAATACGAATCACATAGGCTACAATGAGCAGTTCTTC
CASSNLGGGSEPNTNHIGYNEQFF
>-|TRBJ1-2|TRBV7-9|-
TGTGCCAGCAGCTTGACGTTGGGCAGGGAAGCAAATGGCTACACCTTC
CASSLTLGREANGYTF
>-|TRBJ2-7|TRBV28|TRBD2
TGTGCCAGCAGACGTGTGGCGGGGGGCAACGAGCAGTACTTC
CASRRVAGGNEQYF
>-|TRBJ2-5|TRBV3-1/TRBV3-2|-
TGTGCCAGCAGTCGAACAGGGATTACGGAGACCCAGTACTTC
CASSRTGITETQYF
>-|TRBJ2-1|TRBV4-2|TRBD2
TGTGCCAGCAGATTAGCGGGAGCGGGAAATGAGCAGTTCTTC
CASRLAGAGNEQFF
>-|TRBJ1-6|TRBV25-1|-
TGTGCCAGCAGCTCCGGGACATCGGCTAATTCACCCCTCCACTTT
CASSSGTSANSPLHF
>-|TRBJ1-4|TRBV18|TRBD1
TGTGCCAGCTCACAGGGACAGGTTGAAAAACTGTTTTTT
CASSQGQVEKLFF
>few|TRBJ1-2|TRBV4-1|TRBD1
TGCGCCAGCAGCCAGGCCGGGACAGGGGTCGGCTACACCTTC
CASSQAGTGVGYTF
>-|TRBJ1-2|TRBV9|-
TGTGCCAGCAGCGTAGTCGACAGCGACTATGGCTACACCTTC
CASSVVDSDYGYTF
>few|TRBJ1-4|TRBV24-1|-
TGTGCCACCAGTGACGGGGTTGACGAAAAACTGTTTTTT
CATSDGVDEKLFF
>-|TRBJ1-1|TRBV2|TRBD1
TGTGCCAGCACCGAATACGGACAGGGTGTCACTGAAGCTTTCTTT
CASTEYGQGVTEAFF